Presented here are 18 T cell receptor beta chains from one specimen sequenced in a study of CD8 T cells in Susac syndrome. cDNA came from approximately 0.5 to 1 ug RNA primed by random hexamers. TCRdb reprocessed the immunoSEQ multiplex PCR reads with MiXCR, giving one entry per CDR3 protein. The repertoire has more than 95,000 distinct CDR3 sequences, approximately 93% of them found once; the top ten carry around 0.3%. What was sequenced was CD8+ T cells from PBMCs. The receptor set was obtained from a human donor with multiple sclerosis.

The chain has TRBV9 and TRBJ1-4, with 9 bases lining up with TRBD1. CDR1 and CDR2 (germline): SGDLS, YYNGEE. V was pared by 0 bases and J by 8 bases, with 11 bases of the junction left unmatched. The CDR3 is 17 residues long. CDR3 residues: CASSVARGGQGGEKLFF. In DNA form, the CDR3 reads TGTGCCAGCAGCGTAGCCCGGGGGGGACAGGGAGGCGAAAAACTGTTTTTT.

The V gene is TRBV3-1, the J gene TRBJ2-7; 7 bases line up with TRBD2. The CDR3 runs to 12 residues. The V gene end was trimmed by 4 bases and the J gene end by 6 bases; junction bases not matched to a gene: 3. The V gene's germline CDR1 is LGHDT and CDR2 YNNKEL (reference sequence). The CDR3, as DNA: TGTGCCAGCAGCCGTGGGGGGGGCGAGCAGTACGTC. Its protein product is CASSRGGGEQYV.

The chain uses TRBV7-6 and TRBJ2-7, with TRBD1 identical over 7 bases. V was pared by 6 bases and J by 5 bases, with 7 bases of the junction left unmatched. The CDR3 runs to 13 residues. Germline V gives CDR1 SGHVS, CDR2 FNYEAQ. CDR3 region: CASSKQGNHEQYF. The CDR3 DNA sequence: TGTGCCAGCAGTAAACAGGGGAACCACGAGCAGTACTTC.

The V call is TRBV5-4, the J call TRBJ2-7; D uncertain. V lost 1 base and J lost 1, with 9 bases in between. Germline CDR1 is SGHNT and CDR2 is YYREEE (reference sequence). This CDR3 contains 14 residues. The CDR3 coding sequence is TGTGCCAGCAGCTTGAGAGCGAATTCCTACGAGCAGTACTTC. This sequence encodes CASSLRANSYEQYF.

This rearrangement joins TRBV9 to TRBJ2-3, with TRBD2 matching over 12 bases. Looked up from germline, CDR1 is SGDLS and CDR2 is YYNGEE. CDR3 length equals 16 residues. Trimming cost V 4 bases and J 3 bases; bases outside gene matches: 6. CDR3 sequence: CASSTTSGGMTDTQYF. The CDR3 DNA reads as TGTGCCAGCAGCACAACTAGCGGGGGGATGACAGATACGCAGTATTTT.

The CDR3 nucleotides read TGCGCCAGCAGTGAGTTGGACAGTTCCACCGGGGAGCTGTTTTTT. Protein product: CASSELDSSTGELFF. The rearrangement joins TRBV10-2 to TRBJ2-2; possibly TRBD1 for D (6 bases). Germline lookup yields CDR1 WSHSY and CDR2 SAAADI. V lost 1 base and J lost 4, with 10 bases in between. The CDR3 is 15 residues long.

This chain links TRBV7-9 with TRBJ1-6; D remains unclear. This CDR3 is 12 amino acids long. V lost 5 bases, J lost 5 bases, and 4 bases lay in between. Per the germline V gene, CDR1 is SEHNR and CDR2 is FQNEAQ (reference sequence). The CDR3 here is CASSENNSPLHF. The CDR3 bases are TGTGCCAGCAGCGAGAATAATTCACCCCTCCACTTT.

The chain is built from TRBV11-2 and TRBJ1-2, with TRBD1 matching 9 bases. CDR1 and CDR2 from the germline V gene are SGHAT and FQNNGV. With V trimmed by 1 base and J by 6 bases, 6 bases remained unmatched. CDR3 length: 15 residues. The CDR3 coding sequence is TGTGCCAGCAGCTTAGCGCGGGGGGACAGGGATGGCTACACCTTC. Translated: CASSLARGDRDGYTF.

This chain uses TRBV7-8 with TRBJ2-4; TRBD1 is a possible D gene (5 bases). Germline values: CDR1 SGHVS, CDR2 FQNEAQ. The CDR3 runs 16 residues. Trimming stripped 5 bases from V and 0 bases from J, with 14 bases between. The CDR3 protein is CASSVTEELAKNIQYF. Here the CDR3 DNA reads TGTGCCAGCAGCGTGACAGAAGAGCTAGCCAAAAACATTCAGTACTTC.

The chain couples TRBV7-3 to TRBJ2-1; 9 bases agree with TRBD2. V trimming: 0 bases; J trimming: 5 bases; junction bases outside the gene matches: 14. The germline gives CDR1 SGHTA, CDR2 FQGTGA. This CDR3 contains 19 residues. The CDR3 nucleotides read TGTGCCAGCAGCTTAACGAATAGTGGCGGGGGGGCGGTCCACAATGAGCAGTTCTTC. It is translated as CASSLTNSGGGAVHNEQFF.

This clonotype was counted once. The chain joins TRBV29-1 to TRBJ1-2; D unclear. Germline CDR1 SQVTM, CDR2 ANQGSEA. The CDR3 covers 13 residues. The germline V and J ends were trimmed by 3 bases and 8 bases, with 16 bases remaining between them. Written as DNA, the CDR3 is TGCAGCGTTGACCGGGCGGGGAAGCGCGGCTACACCTTC. Translated, it gives CSVDRAGKRGYTF.

This chain joins TRBV14 and TRBJ2-3, with 9 bases aligning to TRBD1. CDR3 length: 15 amino acids. Germline V lookup: CDR1 SGHDN, CDR2 FVKESK. J lost 2 bases, V lost 4 bases, and 4 bases had no gene match. The chain's CDR3 is CASSPRDRATDTQYF. CDR3 DNA: TGTGCCAGCAGCCCAAGGGACAGGGCCACAGATACGCAGTATTTT.

V is TRBV7-3 and J is TRBJ1-1, with D unresolved. V lost 3 bases and J lost 0, with 11 bases in between. This CDR3 comprises 15 residues. Germline V lookup: CDR1 SGHTA, CDR2 FQGTGA. CDR3 region: CASSFIRGMNTEAFF. The CDR3 bases are TGTGCCAGCAGCTTCATCCGGGGAATGAACACTGAAGCTTTCTTT.

This sequence joins TRBV5-6 and TRBJ2-4; D uncertain. The V end lost 4 bases, the J end lost 3 bases, and 17 bases lay between the germline ends. The germline CDR1 and CDR2 sequences are SGHDT and YYEEEE. CDR3 length equals 16 residues. CDR3 nucleotides: TGTGCCAGCAGCCAGCACCAGGAGCTCCTCAAAAACATTCAGTACTTC. Amino acids: CASSQHQELLKNIQYF.

V is TRBV28 and J is TRBJ2-7; TRBD1 or TRBD2 may be the D gene (6 bases each). The CDR3 contains 15 residues. In germline, CDR1 is MDHEN, CDR2 SYDVKM. V was pared by 4 bases and J by 3 bases, with 16 bases between. In nucleotides, the CDR3 is TGTGCCAGCAGTTCCTCGACAGAGGGGGGCTACGAGCAGTACGTC. Translated: CASSSSTEGGYEQYV.

The chain employs TRBV29-1 and TRBJ2-1, with 9 bases lining up with TRBD2. Trimming took 4 bases from V and 3 from J; bases not matched to a gene: 4. This CDR3 has 14 amino acids. The germline CDR1 and CDR2 sequences are SQVTM and ANQGSEA. The DNA of the CDR3 is TGCAGCGTTGTGCGGGGGGGCCTCTACAATGAGCAGTTCTTC. It yields the protein CSVVRGGLYNEQFF.

The chain links TRBV7-9 to TRBJ2-7; D might be TRBD1 (6 bases). Per the germline V gene, CDR1 is SEHNR and CDR2 is FQNEAQ (reference sequence). Trimming removed 2 bases at V and 0 bases at J, with 8 bases between. This CDR3 comprises 14 residues. CDR3 nucleotide sequence: TGTGCCAGCAGCTTACAGGGGAGCTCCTACGAGCAGTACTTC. Translation gives CASSLQGSSYEQYF.

The chain combines TRBV11-2 with TRBJ2-7; 10 positions agree with TRBD2. In germline, CDR1 is SGHAT, CDR2 FQNNGV. The junction had 4 bases not matched to a gene; V was cut back by 1 base and J by 4 bases. The CDR3 runs to 15 residues. CDR3 in DNA: TGTGCCAGCAGCTTAGCAGCGGGGGGGAGGTACGAGCAGTACTTC. Its protein product is CASSLAAGGRYEQYF.